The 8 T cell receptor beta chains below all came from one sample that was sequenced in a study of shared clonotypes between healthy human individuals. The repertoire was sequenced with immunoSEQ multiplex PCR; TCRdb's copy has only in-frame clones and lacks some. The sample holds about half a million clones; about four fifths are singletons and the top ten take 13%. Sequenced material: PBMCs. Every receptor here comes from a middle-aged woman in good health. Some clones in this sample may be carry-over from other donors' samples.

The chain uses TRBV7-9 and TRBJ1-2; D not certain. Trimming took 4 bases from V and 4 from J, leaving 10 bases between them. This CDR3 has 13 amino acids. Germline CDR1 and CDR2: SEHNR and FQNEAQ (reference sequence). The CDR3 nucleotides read TGTGCCAGCAGCTCTCACCCCGTCTATGGCTACACCTTC. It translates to CASSSHPVYGYTF.

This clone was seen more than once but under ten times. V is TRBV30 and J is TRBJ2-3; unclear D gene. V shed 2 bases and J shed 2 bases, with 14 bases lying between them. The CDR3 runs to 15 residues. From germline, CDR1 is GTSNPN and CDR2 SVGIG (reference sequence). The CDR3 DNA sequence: TGTGCCTGGAGTACCCCCTCGGGCGTCACAGATACGCAGTATTTT. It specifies CAWSTPSGVTDTQYF.

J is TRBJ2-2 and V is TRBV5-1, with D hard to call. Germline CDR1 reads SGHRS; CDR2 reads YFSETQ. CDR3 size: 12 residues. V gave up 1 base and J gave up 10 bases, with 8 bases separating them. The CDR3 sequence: CASSLWAAELFF. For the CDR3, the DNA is TGCGCCAGCAGCTTGTGGGCGGCGGAGCTGTTTTTT.

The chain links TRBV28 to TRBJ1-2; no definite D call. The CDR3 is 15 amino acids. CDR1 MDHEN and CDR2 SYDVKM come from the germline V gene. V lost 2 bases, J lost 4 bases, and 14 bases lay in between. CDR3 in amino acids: CASSLRFRAGYGYTF. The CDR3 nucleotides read TGTGCCAGCAGTTTAAGGTTCCGGGCGGGCTATGGCTACACCTTC.

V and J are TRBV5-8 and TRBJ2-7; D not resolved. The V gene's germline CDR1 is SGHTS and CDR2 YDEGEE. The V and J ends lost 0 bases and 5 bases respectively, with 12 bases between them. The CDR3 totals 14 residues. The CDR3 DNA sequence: TGTGCCAGCAGCTTGGCCACACCAGGCCACGAGCAGTACTTC. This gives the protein CASSLATPGHEQYF.

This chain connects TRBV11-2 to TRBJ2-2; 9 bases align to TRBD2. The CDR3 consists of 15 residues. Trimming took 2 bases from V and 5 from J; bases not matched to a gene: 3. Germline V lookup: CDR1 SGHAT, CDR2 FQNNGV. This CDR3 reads CASSLLTSGTGELFF. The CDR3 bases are TGTGCCAGCAGCTTACTCACTAGCGGGACCGGGGAGCTGTTTTTT.

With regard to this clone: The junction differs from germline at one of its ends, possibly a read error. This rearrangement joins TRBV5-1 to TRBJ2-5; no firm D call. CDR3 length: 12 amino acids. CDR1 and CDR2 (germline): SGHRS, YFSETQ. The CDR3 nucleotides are TGCGCCAGCAATATTGACCAGGAGACCCAGTACTTC. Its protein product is CASNIDQETQYF.

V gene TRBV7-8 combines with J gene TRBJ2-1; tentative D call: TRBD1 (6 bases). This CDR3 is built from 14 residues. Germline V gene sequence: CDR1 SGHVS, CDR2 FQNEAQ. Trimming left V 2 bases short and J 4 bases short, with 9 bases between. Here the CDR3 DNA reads TGTGCCAGCAGCTTATCAGGGGAGTACAATGAGCAGTTCTTC. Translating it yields CASSLSGEYNEQFF.